These 17 T cell receptor beta chains were all obtained from the same sample, sequenced in a study of identifying expanded T cells in peripheral blood (dated by TCRdb to about 2019). Library construction relied on the immunoSEQ multiplex PCR assay. TCRdb mirrors the immuneACCESS table, restricted to in-frame sequences. Some clones are absent from its copies; in checked studies, under half trace to an unresolved V gene, and the reason for the others is unknown. This sample is represented by under 150,000 clones; about four fifths of them were singletons. The ten top clones hold roughly 3.3% of the sample. Sequenced sample: blood. The receptors come from a person between 18 and 70 years old in good health.

This clone was found a few times. Here the CDR3 DNA reads TGTGCCAGCAGTGATGAACAGGGGGCGGGTGGCTACACCTTC. It yields the protein CASSDEQGAGGYTF. The chain employs TRBV6-5 and TRBJ1-2; the match to TRBD1 covers 9 bases. This CDR3 has 14 amino acids. Germline V gives CDR1 MNHEY, CDR2 SVGAGI. V was clipped by 5 bases and J by 7 bases; unmatched bases: 8.

V gene TRBV28 combines with J gene TRBJ2-3; maybe TRBD2 (5 bases). The CDR3 sequence is 15 residues long. V was pared by 3 bases and J by 1 base, with 11 bases between. Germline V gene lookup returns CDR1 MDHEN and CDR2 SYDVKM. The DNA of the CDR3 is TGTGCCAGCAGTTTTAGCGCGGCGGGCACAGATACGCAGTATTTT. Translating gives CASSFSAAGTDTQYF.

The chain links TRBV4-1 to TRBJ1-3, with D hard to call. The CDR3 extends over 15 amino acids. Germline V CDR1 and CDR2: MGHRA, YSYEKL. V was pared by 6 bases and J by 4 bases, with 16 bases between. CDR3 DNA sequence: TGCGCCAGCAGTAGTTTGGGTCTTTCGGGAAACACCATATATTTT. Protein: CASSSLGLSGNTIYF.

This clone occurred once. This rearrangement joins TRBV6-1 to TRBJ1-2; D not certain. The germline V and J ends were trimmed by 4 bases and 4 bases, with 16 bases remaining between them. This CDR3 is built from 15 residues. Germline V lookup: CDR1 MNHNS, CDR2 SASEGT. DNA for the CDR3: TGTGCCAGCAGTGTACTGGAGGGTTGGGGCTATGGCTACACCTTC. Translation: CASSVLEGWGYGYTF.

A few counts support this clone. The CDR3 DNA reads as TGTGCCAGCAGCGAAACCTTGGAGCAGTACTTC. It translates to CASSETLEQYF. The V and J genes are TRBV2 and TRBJ2-7, with D hard to call. Germline V gene data show CDR1 as SNHLY and CDR2 as FYNNEI. Trimming removed 6 bases at V and 7 bases at J, with 10 bases between. CDR3 length equals 11 residues.

This chain uses TRBV18 with TRBJ2-7, with D uncertain. The CDR3 is made up of 13 amino acids. Between the trimmed V and J ends, which lost 3 bases and 1 base, there was a span of 7 bases. Germline CDR1 KGHSH, CDR2 LQKENI. The CDR3 reads CASSPAPSYEQYF. The CDR3 bases are TGTGCCAGCTCACCTGCACCATCCTACGAGCAGTACTTC.

J is TRBJ1-2 and V is TRBV2, with no clear D. Trimming took 6 bases from V and 7 from J, leaving 9 bases between them. CDR1 and CDR2 (germline): SNHLY, FYNNEI. The CDR3 totals 11 residues. Written as DNA, the CDR3 is TGTGCCAGCAGGGTAGGAGGTGGCTACACCTTC. It codes for CASRVGGGYTF.

The rearrangement uses TRBV9 and TRBJ2-7, with D possibly matching TRBD2 (5 bases). In germline, CDR1 is SGDLS, CDR2 YYNGEE. V dropped 0 bases and J dropped 2 bases, with 12 bases sitting between them. The length of the CDR3 is 15 residues. The DNA for the CDR3 is TGTGCCAGCAGCGTAGGGGATACTAGAGCCTACGAGCAGTACTTC. It specifies CASSVGDTRAYEQYF.

The V and J genes are TRBV2 and TRBJ1-2; D unclear. The CDR3 covers 12 residues. CDR1 and CDR2 from the germline V gene are SNHLY and FYNNEI. Between the trimmed V and J ends, which lost 3 bases and 4 bases, there was a span of 6 bases. The CDR3 sequence is CASSEASYGYTF. The CDR3 nucleotides read TGTGCCAGCAGTGAGGCAAGCTATGGCTACACCTTC.

The rearrangement links TRBV4-1 to TRBJ2-6; D may be TRBD1 (5 bases). The germline gives CDR1 MGHRA, CDR2 YSYEKL. Trimming took off 1 base at V and 0 bases at J, with 16 bases between the two ends. The CDR3 is 19 residues long. The CDR3 DNA sequence: TGCGCCAGCAGCCAAGGACCCAGGGTTGGGCTCTCTGGGGCCAACGTCCTGACTTTC. It is translated as CASSQGPRVGLSGANVLTF.

This chain uses TRBV5-5 with TRBJ1-2, with TRBD1 as a possible D gene (5 bases). This CDR3 spans 15 amino acids. Germline V CDR1 and CDR2: SGHKS, YYEKEE (reference sequence). The germline V and J ends were trimmed by 0 bases and 3 bases, with 12 bases remaining between them. The CDR3 is CASSLEVGDHYGYTF. In DNA form, the CDR3 reads TGTGCCAGCAGCTTGGAGGTAGGGGATCACTATGGCTACACCTTC.

V and J are TRBV7-9 and TRBJ1-2; D is unclear. The CDR3 extends over 16 amino acids. Germline lookup yields CDR1 SEHNR and CDR2 FQNEAQ (reference sequence). Between the trimmed V and J ends, which lost 4 bases and 8 bases, there was a span of 23 bases. Written as DNA, the CDR3 is TGTGCCAGCAGCTACACGGGCAGCGCTCTGGTGGGCGGCTACACCTTC. This encodes CASSYTGSALVGGYTF.

The chain links TRBV25-1 to TRBJ2-5; tentatively, D is TRBD1 or TRBD2 (5 bases each). CDR1 MGHDK and CDR2 SYGVNS come from the germline V gene. Trimming took off 1 base at V and 5 bases at J, with 11 bases between the two ends. CDR3 length equals 14 residues. In DNA, the CDR3 is TGTGCCAGCAGTGAATTTCCTGGGGACGAGACCCAGTACTTC. It encodes CASSEFPGDETQYF. The whole variable domain, filled in from reference TRBV25-1 and TRBJ2-5, reads EADIYQTPRYLVIGTGKKITLECSQTMGHDKMYWYQQDPGMELHLIHYSYGVNSTEKGDLSSESTVSRIRTEHFPLTLESARPSHTSQYLCASSEFPGDETQYFGPGTRLLVL.

The CDR3 nucleotides are TGTGCCAGCTCAACCGTGGGGCCCCACGAGCAGTACTTC. This translates into CASSTVGPHEQYF. The V and J genes are TRBV7-9 and TRBJ2-7, with TRBD1 as a possible D gene (5 bases). Germline assignment: CDR1 SEHNR and CDR2 FQNEAQ (reference sequence). This CDR3 is 13 amino acids long. Trimming shortened V by 8 bases and J by 5 bases, and 16 bases separated the two germline ends.

V usage is TRBV4-1 and J usage is TRBJ1-5; TRBD1 agrees at 9 bases. There are 18 residues in the CDR3. With V trimmed by 1 base and J by 3 bases, 10 bases remained unmatched. Germline values: CDR1 MGHRA, CDR2 YSYEKL. The CDR3 coding sequence is TGCGCCAGCAGCCAAGCTGCGGGAACAGGGGGCAACAATCAGCCCCAGCATTTT. This codes for CASSQAAGTGGNNQPQHF.

V gene TRBV11-2 combines with J gene TRBJ2-7; TRBD1 matches at 11 bases. The CDR3 loop spans 17 amino acids. Trimming removed 1 base from V and 6 bases from J; junction bases left unmatched: 11. Looked up from germline, CDR1 is SGHAT and CDR2 is FQNNGV. The CDR3 bases are TGTGCCAGCAGCTTAGTGGGTCCGAGGACAGGGGGCTCCGAGCAGTACTTC. It is translated as CASSLVGPRTGGSEQYF. Filled out from reference TRBV11-2 and TRBJ2-7, the complete variable domain reads EAGVAQSPRYKIIEKRQSVAFWCNPISGHATLYWYQQILGQGPKLLIQFQNNGVVDDSQLPKDRFSAERLKGVDSTLKIQPAKLEDSAVYLCASSLVGPRTGGSEQYFGPGTRLTVT.

The rearrangement links TRBV5-4 to TRBJ2-1; 9 nucleotides agree with TRBD1. V was clipped by 4 bases and J by 4 bases; unmatched bases: 6. From germline, CDR1 is SGHNT and CDR2 YYREEE (reference sequence). This CDR3 comprises 15 residues. The CDR3 region has the DNA TGTGCCAGCAGCCCTGGACAGGGGCGATACAATGAGCAGTTCTTC. This sequence encodes CASSPGQGRYNEQFF.